This entry is about one TCR beta chain. The sample belongs to a study of blood T cell repertoires in COVID-19. Study information: Samples of COVID-19 (acute and convalescent) were obtained from the United States, Italy and Spain. Nucleic acid was either cDNA or gDNA, and it came from T cells, B-cell-depleted T cells, or PBMCs.

The length of the CDR3 is 14 residues. CDR1 is SNHLY and CDR2 is FYNNEI in the germline V gene. V lost 1 base to trimming and J lost 8 bases, with 14 bases between them. As processed by the authors: Amplification with reference gene primers provided the estimates of nucleated cell counts. Here immunoSEQ multiplex PCR was the method, and the copy in TCRdb shows in-frame clones only, minus some. V, J and clone size derive from that table, while D and trimming were established from the DNA sequence. Of 85,000 to 120,000 clones detected, about 85% appear once; the ten largest clones hold 5.2%. Patients from Seattle were sampled longitudinally, starting during active infection.

The chain employs TRBV2 and TRBJ1-2; D gene uncertain. The receptor was isolated from a woman aged 45-65 years with COVID-19, enrolled during active disease. The sequenced material came from peripheral blood. The CDR3 nucleotides are TGTGCCAGCAGTGAAGTGAAACAGTCGCCGGGCTACACCTTC. This sequence encodes CASSEVKQSPGYTF.